These T cell receptor beta chains were read from a single sample in a study of a mutant IDH1 vaccine in newly diagnosed glioma. TCRdb's copy holds only in-frame clones and misses some; the assay was immunoSEQ multiplex PCR. The table lists approximately 70,000 clones, 70% to 90% of them singletons, with over 2.5% in the top ten. The sequenced sample was PBMCs, obtained from a glioma patient treated with radiotherapy, temozolomide or both. The receptor set was obtained from a man younger than 40 with glioma. CDR3s include the opening cysteine and the closing phenylalanine or tryptophan. Each record gives: clone size, V gene, J gene, D gene, CDR3 DNA, CDR3 protein. A D gene is named only where the DNA matches it firmly. Some rows mark clone size as missing; the rest say once, few, many or name a class of expanded clone.

clone_size: .; v_call: TRBV5-1; j_call: TRBJ1-6; d_call: TRBD1; cdr3_nt: TGCGCCAGCAGCTTGGGGGGGACAGGTAGATCCGATTCACCCCTCCACTTT; cdr3_aa: CASSLGGTGRSDSPLHF
clone_size: .; v_call: TRBV7-9; j_call: TRBJ2-3; d_call: .; cdr3_nt: TGTGCCAGCAGCTCGCAATTAGATACGCAGTATTTT; cdr3_aa: CASSSQLDTQYF
clone_size: .; v_call: TRBV6-1; j_call: TRBJ2-7; d_call: TRBD1; cdr3_nt: TGTGCCAGCAGTGACACCGGGACAGGATTTTACGAGCAGTACTTC; cdr3_aa: CASSDTGTGFYEQYF
clone_size: .; v_call: TRBV6-5; j_call: TRBJ1-5; d_call: .; cdr3_nt: TGTGCCAGCAGAACAGGGCCCAATCAGCCCCAGCATTTT; cdr3_aa: CASRTGPNQPQHF
clone_size: .; v_call: TRBV28; j_call: TRBJ2-3; d_call: .; cdr3_nt: TGTGCCAGCAGTTTATTTGGGGGCTTGGGCACAGATACGCAGTATTTT; cdr3_aa: CASSLFGGLGTDTQYF
clone_size: .; v_call: TRBV28; j_call: TRBJ2-2; d_call: TRBD1; cdr3_nt: TGTGCCAGCAGTTTTATGAGACAGGGGCCCGGGGAGCTGTTTTTT; cdr3_aa: CASSFMRQGPGELFF
clone_size: .; v_call: TRBV18; j_call: TRBJ1-2; d_call: .; cdr3_nt: TGTGCCAGCTCACCATTTGAGGGGGGAACTAACTATGGCTACACCTTC; cdr3_aa: CASSPFEGGTNYGYTF
clone_size: .; v_call: TRBV2; j_call: TRBJ1-1; d_call: .; cdr3_nt: TGTGCCAGCAGCTTTGACGGAGGGGACACTGAAGCTTTCTTT; cdr3_aa: CASSFDGGDTEAFF
clone_size: .; v_call: TRBV7-9; j_call: TRBJ1-1; d_call: .; cdr3_nt: TGTGCCAGCAGCTTAATGCAGGACACTGAAGCTTTCTTT; cdr3_aa: CASSLMQDTEAFF
clone_size: .; v_call: TRBV7-9; j_call: TRBJ1-2; d_call: .; cdr3_nt: TGTGCCAGCAGCTCTAGGGACGTATTCCGGCACGGCTACACCTTC; cdr3_aa: CASSSRDVFRHGYTF
clone_size: .; v_call: TRBV2; j_call: TRBJ2-1; d_call: TRBD2; cdr3_nt: TGTGCCAGCAGTGAAATAGCGGGGGGTGTGTATGAGCAGTTCTTC; cdr3_aa: CASSEIAGGVYEQFF
clone_size: once; v_call: TRBV28; j_call: TRBJ2-4; d_call: TRBD2; cdr3_nt: TGTGCCAGCAGTTTCCCCGGGACTAGCGGGGGGCTCGGAAACATTCAGTACTTC; cdr3_aa: CASSFPGTSGGLGNIQYF